The 7 T cell receptor beta chains below all came from one sample that was sequenced in a study of response to subunit inactivated influenza vaccine. Using its own MiXCR run on the RT-PCR reads, TCRdb lists one record per CDR3 protein. The profile shows about 620,000 distinct CDR3 sequences, 12% of them singletons. Material: PBMCs from blood, obtained on the day of vaccination. The origin of the receptors is a man aged 50 to 60 who received an inactivated influenza vaccine.

This chain connects TRBV6-2 or TRBV6-3 to TRBJ2-5; 9 bases agree with TRBD2. The trim removed 6 bases at V and 2 bases at J, leaving 7 bases unmatched. The germline CDR1 and CDR2 sequences are MNHEY and SVGEGT. This CDR3 is built from 15 residues. The chain's CDR3 is CASRHSGGVQETQYF. The CDR3 DNA reads TGTGCCAGCAGACATAGCGGGGGAGTTCAAGAGACCCAGTACTTC.

In its sample, this clonotype was seen a few times. In DNA form, the CDR3 reads TGCGCCAGCAGCTTGGCCGTGGGCGTAGAGACCCAGTACTTC. Encoded protein: CASSLAVGVETQYF. The rearrangement uses TRBV5-1 and TRBJ2-5; the D is unclear. Trimming cost V 0 bases and J 4 bases, with 10 bases left between them. Germline assignment: CDR1 SGHRS and CDR2 YFSETQ. The CDR3 has 14 amino acids.

This clonotype was seen a handful of times. The rearrangement uses TRBV5-1 and TRBJ2-1; D ambiguous. Germline CDR1 SGHRS, CDR2 YFSETQ. The CDR3 is made up of 13 amino acids. V was trimmed by 0 bases and J by 7 bases, leaving 8 bases between them. The CDR3 spells CASSLGQANEQFF. The CDR3 region has the DNA TGCGCCAGCAGCTTGGGGCAGGCAAATGAGCAGTTCTTC.

The V and J genes are TRBV20-1 and TRBJ1-1; D not resolved. CDR3 length: 12 residues. The ends were cut back, 6 bases at V and 4 bases at J, with 12 bases in the middle. From germline, CDR1 is DFQATT and CDR2 SNEGSKA (reference sequence). CDR3 nucleotide sequence: TGCAGTGCGCCGGACCTATTCACTGAAGCTTTCTTT. Its translation is CSAPDLFTEAFF.

The V call is TRBV18, the J call TRBJ2-2; the D gene is possibly TRBD2 (5 bases). CDR1 and CDR2 (germline): KGHSH, LQKENI. The CDR3 is made up of 14 amino acids. V shed 8 bases and J shed 2 bases, with 12 bases lying between them. CDR3 in amino acids: CASANGINTGELFF. The CDR3 DNA follows: TGTGCCAGCGCCAACGGGATCAACACCGGGGAGCTGTTTTTT.

The CDR3 sequence: CAWRTSGRGEQYF. DNA for the CDR3: TGTGCCTGGAGAACTAGCGGGAGAGGTGAGCAGTACTTC. The chain links TRBV30 to TRBJ2-7, with TRBD2 identical over 11 bases. In germline, CDR1 is GTSNPN, CDR2 SVGIG (reference sequence). Trimming at V came to 3 bases and at J to 7 bases, leaving 5 bases not matched to a gene. The CDR3 is made up of 13 amino acids.

The sample holds a few counts of this clonotype. This rearrangement joins TRBV19 to TRBJ2-7; 9 bases match TRBD2. V lost 2 bases and J lost 2; bases outside the gene matches: 4. CDR1 is LNHDA and CDR2 is SQIVND in the germline V gene (reference sequence). This CDR3 spans 15 amino acids. CDR3 sequence (DNA): TGTGCCAGTAGTATATCTAGCGGGGAAACCTACGAGCAGTACTTC. Its translation: CASSISSGETYEQYF.